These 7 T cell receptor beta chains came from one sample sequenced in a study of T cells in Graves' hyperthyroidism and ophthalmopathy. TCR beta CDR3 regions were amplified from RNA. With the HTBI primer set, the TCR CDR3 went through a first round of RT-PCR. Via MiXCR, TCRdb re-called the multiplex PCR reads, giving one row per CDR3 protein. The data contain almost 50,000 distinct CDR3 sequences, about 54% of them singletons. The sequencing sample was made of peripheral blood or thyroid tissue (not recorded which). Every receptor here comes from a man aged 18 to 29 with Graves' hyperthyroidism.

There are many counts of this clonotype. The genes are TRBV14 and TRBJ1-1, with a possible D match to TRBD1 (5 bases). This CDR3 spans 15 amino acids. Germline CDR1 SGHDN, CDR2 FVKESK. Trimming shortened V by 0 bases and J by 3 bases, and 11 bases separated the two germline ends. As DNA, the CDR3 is TGTGCCAGCAGCCAAGAAGTCCGGGACCACACTGAAGCTTTCTTT. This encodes CASSQEVRDHTEAFF.

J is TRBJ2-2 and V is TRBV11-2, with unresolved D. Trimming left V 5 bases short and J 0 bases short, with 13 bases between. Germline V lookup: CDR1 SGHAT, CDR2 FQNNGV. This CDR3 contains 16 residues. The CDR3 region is CASSPSLGPNTGELFF. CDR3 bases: TGTGCCAGCAGCCCGTCGCTGGGTCCGAACACCGGGGAGCTGTTTTTT.

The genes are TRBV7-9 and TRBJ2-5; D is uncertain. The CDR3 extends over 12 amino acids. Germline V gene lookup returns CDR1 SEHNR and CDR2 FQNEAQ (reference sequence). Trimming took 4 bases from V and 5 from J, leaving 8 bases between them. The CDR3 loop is CASSSGWETQYF. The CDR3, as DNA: TGTGCCAGCAGCTCCGGATGGGAGACCCAGTACTTC.

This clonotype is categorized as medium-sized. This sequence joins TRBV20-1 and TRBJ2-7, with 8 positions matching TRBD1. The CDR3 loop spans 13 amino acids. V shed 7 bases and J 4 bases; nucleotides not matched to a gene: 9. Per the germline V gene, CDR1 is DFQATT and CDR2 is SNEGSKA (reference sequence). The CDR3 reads CSGGQGASYEQYF. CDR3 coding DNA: TGCAGTGGGGGTCAGGGGGCATCGTACGAGCAGTACTTC.

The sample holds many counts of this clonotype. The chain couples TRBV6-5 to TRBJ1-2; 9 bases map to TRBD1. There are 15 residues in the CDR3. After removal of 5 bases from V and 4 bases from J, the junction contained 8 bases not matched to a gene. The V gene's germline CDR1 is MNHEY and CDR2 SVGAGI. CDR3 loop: CASSLQGTGLYGYTF. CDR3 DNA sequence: TGTGCCAGCAGTCTCCAAGGGACAGGGCTCTATGGCTACACCTTC.

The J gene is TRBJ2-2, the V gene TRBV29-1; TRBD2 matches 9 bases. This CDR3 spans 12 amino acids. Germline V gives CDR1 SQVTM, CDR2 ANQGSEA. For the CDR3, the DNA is TGCAGTCGGACTAGCGCGGCCGGGGAGCTGTTTTTT. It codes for CSRTSAAGELFF.

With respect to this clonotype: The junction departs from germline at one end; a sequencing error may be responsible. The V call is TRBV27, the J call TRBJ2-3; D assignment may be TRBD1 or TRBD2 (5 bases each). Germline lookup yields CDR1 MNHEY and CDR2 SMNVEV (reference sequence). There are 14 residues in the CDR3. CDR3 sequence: CASSSGRLTDTRYF. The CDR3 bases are TGTGCCAGCAGTAGCGGACGGTTGACAGATACGCGGTATTTT.